This T cell receptor beta chain stems from a study of Ad26.COV2.S vaccination and SARS-CoV-2 variants. As for this clone: Its antigen is unidentified.

The method was immunoSEQ multiplex PCR; TCRdb's version includes in-frame clones alone and lacks a portion of them. The sample holds hundreds of thousands of clones, around 90% seen once. The junction had 14 bases not matched to a gene; V was cut back by 0 bases and J by 4 bases. CDR1 and CDR2 from the germline V gene are LGHNT and FRNRAP. CDR3 length equals 18 residues. Overall study findings and caveats: CD8+ and CD4+ T cells specific for spike reportedly responded with substantial breadth after vaccination. People given the vaccine had a wider spike-specific TCR breadth than placebo recipients did. Total T cell responses, in the TCR breadth and depth analyses, may have been underestimated.

The sample consisted of peripheral blood, taken after recovery from COVID-19. The receptor comes from a human donor who had recovered from COVID-19. The chain links TRBV12-5 to TRBJ1-2; 7 positions match TRBD1. The chain's CDR3 is CASGLVSLNDREGYGYTF. The CDR3, as DNA: TGTGCTAGTGGTTTGGTCTCACTCAATGACAGGGAGGGCTATGGCTACACCTTC.